At least ten counts were recorded for the clone carrying this TCR beta chain. Its antigen is as yet unknown. TCRdb redid the calling of the PCR reads with MiXCR, one entry per CDR3 protein. Of about 6,600 distinct CDR3 sequences in the sample, about a third were seen once. The data were taken from a study of esophageal squamous cell carcinoma under preoperative chemotherapy. Study context: Both tumor-infiltrating lymphocytes and peripheral blood T cells had their TCR repertoires profiled.

As for time point: before preoperative PTX-NDP chemotherapy. Paclitaxel-nedaplatin chemotherapy was given to patients ahead of their surgery. The CDR3 consists of 12 residues. Between the trimmed V and J ends, which lost 7 bases and 6 bases, there was a span of 9 bases. Notes on the study in general: Clonal contraction, more than amplification, hit abundant clones after paclitaxel-nedaplatin.

This receptor was identified in a human donor with esophageal squamous cell carcinoma. The donor label of this sample is uncertain. The rearrangement joins TRBV12-3 or TRBV12-4 to TRBJ2-2, with a tentative D call TRBD2 (5 bases). Sample collection occurred from a patient given preoperative chemotherapy. The CDR3 DNA reads TGTGCCAGCAACTCGGGATCCGGGGAGCTGTTTTTT. Amino acids: CASNSGSGELFF.